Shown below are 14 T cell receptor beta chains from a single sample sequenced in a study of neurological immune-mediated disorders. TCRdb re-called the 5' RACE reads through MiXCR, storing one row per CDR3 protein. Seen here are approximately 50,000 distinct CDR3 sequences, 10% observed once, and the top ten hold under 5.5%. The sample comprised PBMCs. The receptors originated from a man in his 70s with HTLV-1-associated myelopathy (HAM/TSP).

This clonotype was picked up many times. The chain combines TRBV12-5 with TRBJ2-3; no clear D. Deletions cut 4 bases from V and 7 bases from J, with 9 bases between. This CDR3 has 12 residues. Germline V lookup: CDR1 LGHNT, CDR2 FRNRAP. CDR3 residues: CASGSGPYTQYF. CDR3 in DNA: TGTGCTAGTGGTTCCGGACCCTATACGCAGTATTTT.

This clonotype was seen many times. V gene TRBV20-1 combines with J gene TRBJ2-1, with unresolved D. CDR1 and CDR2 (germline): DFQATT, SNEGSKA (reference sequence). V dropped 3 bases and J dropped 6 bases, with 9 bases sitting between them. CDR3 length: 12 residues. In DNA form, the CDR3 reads TGCAGTGCTAGTGATCTCGGCAATGAGCAGTTCTTC. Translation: CSASDLGNEQFF.

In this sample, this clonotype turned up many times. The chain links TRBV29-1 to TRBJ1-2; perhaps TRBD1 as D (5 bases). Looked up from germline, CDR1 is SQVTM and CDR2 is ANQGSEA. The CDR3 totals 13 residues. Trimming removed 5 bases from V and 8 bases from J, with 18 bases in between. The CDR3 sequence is CSVSQRWGRGYTF. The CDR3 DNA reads TGCAGCGTTTCCCAACGTTGGGGGAGGGGCTACACCTTC.

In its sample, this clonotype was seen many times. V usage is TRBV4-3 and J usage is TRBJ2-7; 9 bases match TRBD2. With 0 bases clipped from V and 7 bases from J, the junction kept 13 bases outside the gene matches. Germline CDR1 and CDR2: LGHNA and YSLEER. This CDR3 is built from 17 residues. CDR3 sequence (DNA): TGCGCCAGCAGCCAAGATCATGGAGCGGGAGGTAGAGGTGAGCAGTACTTC. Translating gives CASSQDHGAGGRGEQYF.

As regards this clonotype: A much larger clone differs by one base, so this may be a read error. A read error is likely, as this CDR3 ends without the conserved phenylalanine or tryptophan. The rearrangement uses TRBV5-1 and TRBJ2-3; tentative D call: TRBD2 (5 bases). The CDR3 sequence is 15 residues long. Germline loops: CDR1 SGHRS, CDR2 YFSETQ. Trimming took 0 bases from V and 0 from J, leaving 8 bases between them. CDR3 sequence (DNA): TGCGCCAGCAGCTTGGCTGGACTTAGCACAGATACGCAGTATTAT. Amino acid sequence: CASSLAGLSTDTQYY.

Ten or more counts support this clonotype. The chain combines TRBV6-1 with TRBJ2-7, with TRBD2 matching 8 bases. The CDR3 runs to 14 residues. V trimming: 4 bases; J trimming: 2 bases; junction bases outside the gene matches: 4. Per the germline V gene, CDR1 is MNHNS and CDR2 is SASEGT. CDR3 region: CASSVSGITYEQYF. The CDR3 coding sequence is TGTGCCAGCAGTGTTAGCGGGATAACCTACGAGCAGTACTTC.

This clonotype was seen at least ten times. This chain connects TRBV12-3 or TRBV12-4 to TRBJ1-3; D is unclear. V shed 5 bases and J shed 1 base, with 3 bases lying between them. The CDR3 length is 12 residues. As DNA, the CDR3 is TGTGCCAGCAGTCCTTCTGGAAACACCATATATTTT. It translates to CASSPSGNTIYF.

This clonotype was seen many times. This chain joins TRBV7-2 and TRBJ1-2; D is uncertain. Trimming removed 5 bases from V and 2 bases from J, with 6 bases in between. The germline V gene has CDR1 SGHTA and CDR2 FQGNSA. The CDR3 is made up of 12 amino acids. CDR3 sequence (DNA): TGTGCCAGCAGCCCTGACAACTATGGCTACACCTTC. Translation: CASSPDNYGYTF.

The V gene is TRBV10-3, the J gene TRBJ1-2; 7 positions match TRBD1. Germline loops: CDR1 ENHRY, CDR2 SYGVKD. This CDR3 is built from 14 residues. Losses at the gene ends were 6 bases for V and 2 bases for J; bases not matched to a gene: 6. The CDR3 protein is CAIRSYRGNYGYTF. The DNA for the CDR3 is TGTGCCATCAGGTCCTACAGGGGAAACTATGGCTACACCTTC.

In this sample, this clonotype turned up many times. The CDR3 sequence: CASSLNLAGVTEQFF. The DNA for the CDR3 is TGCGCCAGCAGCTTGAATTTAGCGGGAGTCACTGAGCAGTTCTTC. The rearrangement links TRBV5-1 to TRBJ2-1, with TRBD2 matching 9 bases. V was clipped by 1 base and J by 9 bases; unmatched bases: 8. CDR3 length equals 15 residues. The V gene's germline CDR1 is SGHRS and CDR2 YFSETQ.

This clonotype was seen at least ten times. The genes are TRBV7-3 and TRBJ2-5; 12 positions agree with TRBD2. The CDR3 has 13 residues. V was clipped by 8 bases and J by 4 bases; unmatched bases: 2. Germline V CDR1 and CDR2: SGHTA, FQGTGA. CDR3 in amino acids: CASASGRGETQYF. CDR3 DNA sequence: TGTGCCAGCGCTAGCGGGAGGGGAGAGACCCAGTACTTC.

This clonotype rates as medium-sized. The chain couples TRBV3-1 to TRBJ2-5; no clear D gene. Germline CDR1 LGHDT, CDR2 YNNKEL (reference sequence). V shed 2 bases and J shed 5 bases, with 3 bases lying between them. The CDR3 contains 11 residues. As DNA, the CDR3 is TGTGCCAGCAGCCAATTGGAGACCCAGTACTTC. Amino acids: CASSQLETQYF.

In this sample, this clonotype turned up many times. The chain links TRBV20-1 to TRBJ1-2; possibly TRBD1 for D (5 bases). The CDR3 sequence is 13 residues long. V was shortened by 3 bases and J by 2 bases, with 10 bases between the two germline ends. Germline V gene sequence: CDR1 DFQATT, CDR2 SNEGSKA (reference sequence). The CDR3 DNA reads TGCAGTGCTAGTCCCCGACAGAACTATGGCTACACCTTC. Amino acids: CSASPRQNYGYTF.

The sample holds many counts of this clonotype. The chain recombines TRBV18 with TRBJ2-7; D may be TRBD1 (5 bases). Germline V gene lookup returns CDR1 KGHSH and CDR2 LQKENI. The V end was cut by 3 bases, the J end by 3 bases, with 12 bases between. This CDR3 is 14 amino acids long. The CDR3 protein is CASSPFLGDYEQYF. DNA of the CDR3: TGTGCCAGCTCACCGTTCTTAGGGGACTACGAGCAGTACTTC. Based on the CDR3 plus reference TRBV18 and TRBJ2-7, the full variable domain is NAGVMQNPRHLVRRRGQEARLRCSPMKGHSHVYWYRQLPEEGLKFMVYLQKENIIDESGMPKERFSAEFPKEGPSILRIQQVVRGDSAAYFCASSPFLGDYEQYFGPGTRLTVT.